This TCR beta chain was sequenced for a study of Ad26.COV2.S vaccination and SARS-CoV-2 variants. General study findings and limits: Recipients of vaccine and of placebo showed similar breadth of their non-spike TCR repertoires.

Turning to this clone: The antigen remains unidentified.

TCRdb's table, derived via immunoSEQ multiplex PCR, lists solely in-frame clones and lacks some. The sample contains 350,000 to 450,000 clones, 70% to 90% of which appear only once. Germline CDR1 WSHSY, CDR2 SAAADI. The V end lost 6 bases, the J end lost 7 bases, and 10 bases lay between the germline ends. This CDR3 comprises 11 residues. This sample's treatment: roughly 19 received Ad26.COV2.S at low or high dose, single or two shots; five or six received placebo; per-sample allocation not given. Sampling was done on day 63 after the first vaccine or placebo injection. V and J are TRBV10-2 and TRBJ2-7; perhaps TRBD2 as D (7 bases). The material was peripheral blood, obtained in a trial of Ad26.COV2.S vaccine versus placebo. The source of this sequence is a person aged 18-65 years who received the Ad26.COV2.S COVID-19 vaccine or a placebo. Here the CDR3 DNA reads TGCGCCAGCAGGGGGGGGCGGGAGCAGTACTTC. This translates into CASRGGREQYF.